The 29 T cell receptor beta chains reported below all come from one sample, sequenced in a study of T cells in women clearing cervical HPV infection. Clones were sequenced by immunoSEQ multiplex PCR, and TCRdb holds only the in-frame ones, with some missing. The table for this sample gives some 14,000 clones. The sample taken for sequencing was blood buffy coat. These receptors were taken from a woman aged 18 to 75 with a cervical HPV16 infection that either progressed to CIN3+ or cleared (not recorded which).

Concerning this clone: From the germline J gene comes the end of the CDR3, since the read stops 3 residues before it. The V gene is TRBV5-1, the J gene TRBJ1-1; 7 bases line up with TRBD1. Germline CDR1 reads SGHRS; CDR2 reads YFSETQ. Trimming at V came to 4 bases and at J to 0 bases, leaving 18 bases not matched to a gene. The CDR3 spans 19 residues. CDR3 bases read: TGCGCCAGCAGCCACAGGGGTAGCTCACGGATCGCGATGAACACTGAA. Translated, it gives CASSHRGSSRIAMNTE. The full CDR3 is CASSHRGSSRIAMNTEAFF.

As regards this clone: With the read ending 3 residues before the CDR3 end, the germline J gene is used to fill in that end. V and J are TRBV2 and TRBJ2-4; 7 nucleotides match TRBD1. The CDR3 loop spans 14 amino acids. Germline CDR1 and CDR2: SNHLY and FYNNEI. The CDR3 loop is CASSYRGMAYGQYF. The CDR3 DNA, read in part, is TGTGCCAGCAGCTACAGGGGTATGGCCTATGGT. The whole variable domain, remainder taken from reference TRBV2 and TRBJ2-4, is EPEVTQTPSHQVTQMGQEVILRCVPISNHLYFYWYRQILGQKVEFLVSFYNNEISEKSEIFDDQFSVERPDGSNFTLKIRSTKLEDSAMYFCASSYRGMAYGQYFGAGTRLSVL.

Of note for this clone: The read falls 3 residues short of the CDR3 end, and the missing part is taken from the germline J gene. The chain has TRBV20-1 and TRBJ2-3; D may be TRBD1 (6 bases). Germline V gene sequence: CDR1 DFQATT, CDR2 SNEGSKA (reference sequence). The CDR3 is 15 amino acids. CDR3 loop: CSATTSGQTNQPQYF. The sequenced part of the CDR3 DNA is TGCAGTGCCACCACTTCCGGACAGACAAATCAGCCG.

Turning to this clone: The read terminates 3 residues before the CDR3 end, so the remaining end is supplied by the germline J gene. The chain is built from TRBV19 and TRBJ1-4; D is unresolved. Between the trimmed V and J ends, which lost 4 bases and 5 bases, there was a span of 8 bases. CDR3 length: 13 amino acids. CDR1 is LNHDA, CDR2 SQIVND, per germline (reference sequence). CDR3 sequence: CASSNQINEKLFF. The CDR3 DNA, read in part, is TGTGCCAGTAGTAATCAGATCAATGAAAAA.

The CDR3 loop is CASTRVTGANVLTF. Incomplete CDR3 DNA: TGTGCCAGCACCAGGGTGACTGGGGCCAACGTC. The rearrangement links TRBV7-2 to TRBJ2-6; D perhaps matches TRBD1 (5 bases). The CDR3 is cut off 3 residues early in the read; its end comes from the germline J gene. CDR3 size: 14 residues. V lost 7 bases and J lost 2, with 9 bases in between. The V gene's germline CDR1 is SGHTA and CDR2 FQGNSA. Drawing the rest from reference TRBV7-2 and TRBJ2-6, the complete variable domain is GAGVSQSPSNKVTEKGKDVELRCDPISGHTALYWYRQSLGQGLEFLIYFQGNSAPDKSGLPSDRFSAERTGGSVSTLTIQRTQQEDSAVYLCASTRVTGANVLTFGAGSRLTVL.

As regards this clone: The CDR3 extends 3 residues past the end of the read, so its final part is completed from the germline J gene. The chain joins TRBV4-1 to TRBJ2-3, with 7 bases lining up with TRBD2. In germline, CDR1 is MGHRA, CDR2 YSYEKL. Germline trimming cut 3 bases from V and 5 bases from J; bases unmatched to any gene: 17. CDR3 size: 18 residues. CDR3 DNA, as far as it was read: TGCGCCAGCAGCCAGAGTGGGCTAGCGGACCTCTTGGGAGATACG. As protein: CASSQSGLADLLGDT. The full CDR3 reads CASSQSGLADLLGDTQYF.

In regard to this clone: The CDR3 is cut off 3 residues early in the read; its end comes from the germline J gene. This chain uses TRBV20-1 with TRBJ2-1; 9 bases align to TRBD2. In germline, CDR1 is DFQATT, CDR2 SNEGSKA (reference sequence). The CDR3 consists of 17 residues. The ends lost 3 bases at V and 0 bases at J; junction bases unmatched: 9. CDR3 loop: CSASYALAGSSYNEQFF. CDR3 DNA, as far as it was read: TGCAGTGCTAGTTATGCCCTAGCGGGAAGCTCCTACAATGAG.

CDR3 region: CASSFDRNTGELFF. The part of the CDR3 DNA that was read is TGTGCCAGCAGCTTCGATAGGAACACCGGGGAG. V and J are TRBV7-9 and TRBJ2-2; no reliable D call. The read terminates 3 residues before the CDR3 end, so the remaining end is supplied by the germline J gene. The germline gives CDR1 SEHNR, CDR2 FQNEAQ (reference sequence). The CDR3 consists of 14 residues. With 3 bases removed from V and 1 base from J, the gap between germline ends came to 6 bases.

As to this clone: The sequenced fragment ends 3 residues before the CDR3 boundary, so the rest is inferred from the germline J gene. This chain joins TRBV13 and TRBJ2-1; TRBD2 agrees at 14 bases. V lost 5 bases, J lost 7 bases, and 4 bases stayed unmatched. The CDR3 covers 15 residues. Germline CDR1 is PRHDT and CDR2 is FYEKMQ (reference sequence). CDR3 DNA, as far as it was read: TGTGCCAGCAGCCTAAGACTAGCGGGGGGGAATGAG. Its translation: CASSLRLAGGNE. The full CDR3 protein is CASSLRLAGGNEQFF.

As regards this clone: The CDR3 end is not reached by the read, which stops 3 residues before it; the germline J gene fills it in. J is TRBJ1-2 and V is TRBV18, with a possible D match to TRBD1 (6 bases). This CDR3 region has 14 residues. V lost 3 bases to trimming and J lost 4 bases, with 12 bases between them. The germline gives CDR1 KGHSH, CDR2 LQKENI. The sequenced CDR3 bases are TGTGCCAGCTCACCGGCACGGGACATCTATGGC. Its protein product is CASSPARDIYG. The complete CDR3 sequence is CASSPARDIYGYTF.

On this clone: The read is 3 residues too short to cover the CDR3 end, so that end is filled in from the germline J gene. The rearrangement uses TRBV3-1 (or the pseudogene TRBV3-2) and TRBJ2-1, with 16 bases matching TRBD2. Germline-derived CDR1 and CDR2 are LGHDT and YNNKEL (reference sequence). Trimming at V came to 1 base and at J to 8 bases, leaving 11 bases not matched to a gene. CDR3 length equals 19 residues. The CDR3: CASSQAGTSGGAERYEQFF. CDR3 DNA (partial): TGTGCCAGCAGCCAAGCTGGGACTAGCGGGGGGGCGGAGAGGTATGAG.

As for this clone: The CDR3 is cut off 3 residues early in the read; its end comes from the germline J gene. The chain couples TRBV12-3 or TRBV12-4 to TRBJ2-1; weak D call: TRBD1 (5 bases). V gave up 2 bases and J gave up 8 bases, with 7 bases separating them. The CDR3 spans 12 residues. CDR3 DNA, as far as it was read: TGTGCCAGCAGTTTAATAGGGGATGAG. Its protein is CASSLIGDE. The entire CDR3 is CASSLIGDEQFF.

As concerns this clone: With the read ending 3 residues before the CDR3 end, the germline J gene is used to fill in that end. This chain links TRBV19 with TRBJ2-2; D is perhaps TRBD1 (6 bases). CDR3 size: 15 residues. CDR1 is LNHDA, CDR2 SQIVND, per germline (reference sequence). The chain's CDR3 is CASKDSLRPISPLFF. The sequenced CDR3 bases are TGTGCCAGTAAGGACAGCTTACGACCGATTTCACCG.

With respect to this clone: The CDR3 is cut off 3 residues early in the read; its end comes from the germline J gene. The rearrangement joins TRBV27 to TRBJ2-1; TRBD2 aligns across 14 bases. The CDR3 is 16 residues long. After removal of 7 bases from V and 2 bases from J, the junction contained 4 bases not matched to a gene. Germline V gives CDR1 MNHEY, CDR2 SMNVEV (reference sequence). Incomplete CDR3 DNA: TGTGCCAGCACCAGGACTAGCGGGAGGCCCTACAATGAG. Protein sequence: CASTRTSGRPYNE. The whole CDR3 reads CASTRTSGRPYNEQFF.

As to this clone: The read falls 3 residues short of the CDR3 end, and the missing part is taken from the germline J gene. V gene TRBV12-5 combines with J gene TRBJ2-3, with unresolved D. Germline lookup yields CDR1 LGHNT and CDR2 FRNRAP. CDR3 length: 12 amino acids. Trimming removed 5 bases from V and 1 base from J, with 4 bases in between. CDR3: CASGPGTDTQYF. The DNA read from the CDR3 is TGTGCTAGTGGTCCCGGCACAGATACG.

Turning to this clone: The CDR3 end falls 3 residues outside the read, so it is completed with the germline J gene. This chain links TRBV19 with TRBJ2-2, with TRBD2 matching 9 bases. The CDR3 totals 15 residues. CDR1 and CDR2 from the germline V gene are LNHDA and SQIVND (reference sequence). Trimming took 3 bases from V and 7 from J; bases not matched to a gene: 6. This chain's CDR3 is CASSIAGGPVGELFF. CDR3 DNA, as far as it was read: TGTGCCAGTAGTATTGCGGGAGGGCCGGTCGGGGAG.

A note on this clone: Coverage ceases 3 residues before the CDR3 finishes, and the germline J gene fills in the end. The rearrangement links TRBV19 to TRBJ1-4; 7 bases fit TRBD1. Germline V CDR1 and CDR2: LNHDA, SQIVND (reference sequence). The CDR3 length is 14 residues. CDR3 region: CASSILGGESPLFF. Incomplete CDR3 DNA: TGTGCCAGTAGTATCCTAGGGGGCGAGTCACCA.

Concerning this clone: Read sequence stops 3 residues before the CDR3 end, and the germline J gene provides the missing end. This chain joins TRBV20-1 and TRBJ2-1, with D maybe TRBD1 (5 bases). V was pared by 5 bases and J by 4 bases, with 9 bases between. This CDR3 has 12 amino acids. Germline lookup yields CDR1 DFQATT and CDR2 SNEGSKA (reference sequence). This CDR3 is CSAVQGYNEQFF. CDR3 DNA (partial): TGCAGTGCTGTGCAGGGTTACAATGAG.

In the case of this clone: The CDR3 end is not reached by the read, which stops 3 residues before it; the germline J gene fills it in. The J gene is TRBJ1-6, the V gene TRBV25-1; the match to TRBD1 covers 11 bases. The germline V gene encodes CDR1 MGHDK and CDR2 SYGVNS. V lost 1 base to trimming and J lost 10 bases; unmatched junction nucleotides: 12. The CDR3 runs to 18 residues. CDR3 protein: CASSEFNAGQGAGSPLHF. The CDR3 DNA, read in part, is TGTGCCAGCAGTGAATTCAACGCCGGACAGGGGGCCGGATCACCC.

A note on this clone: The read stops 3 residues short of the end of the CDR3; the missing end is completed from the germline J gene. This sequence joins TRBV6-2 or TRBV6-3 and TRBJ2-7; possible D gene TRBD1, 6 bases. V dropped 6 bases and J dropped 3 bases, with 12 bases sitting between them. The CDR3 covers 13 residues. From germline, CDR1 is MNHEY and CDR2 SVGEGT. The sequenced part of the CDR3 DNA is TGTGCCAGCAGCCACCCACAGGGCTACGAG. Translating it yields CASSHPQGYE. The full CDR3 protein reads CASSHPQGYEQYF.

CDR3 region: CSAREWRGTNEKLFF. CDR3 DNA (partial): TGCAGTGCTAGAGAATGGAGGGGGACTAATGAAAAA. V and J are TRBV20-1 and TRBJ1-4; tentatively, D is TRBD1 (6 bases). The CDR3 extends 3 residues past the end of the read, so its final part is completed from the germline J gene. The CDR3 runs to 15 residues. Trimming left V 0 bases short and J 2 bases short, with 10 bases between. The V gene's germline CDR1 is DFQATT and CDR2 SNEGSKA (reference sequence).

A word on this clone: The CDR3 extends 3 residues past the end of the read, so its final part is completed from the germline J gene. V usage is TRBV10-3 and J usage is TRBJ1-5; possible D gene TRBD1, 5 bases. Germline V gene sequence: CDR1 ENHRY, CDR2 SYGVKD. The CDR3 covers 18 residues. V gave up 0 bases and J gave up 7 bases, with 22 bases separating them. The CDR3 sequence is CAISESMGDGGKIQPQHF. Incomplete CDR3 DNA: TGTGCCATCAGTGAGTCGATGGGCGACGGGGGAAAAATCCAGCCC.

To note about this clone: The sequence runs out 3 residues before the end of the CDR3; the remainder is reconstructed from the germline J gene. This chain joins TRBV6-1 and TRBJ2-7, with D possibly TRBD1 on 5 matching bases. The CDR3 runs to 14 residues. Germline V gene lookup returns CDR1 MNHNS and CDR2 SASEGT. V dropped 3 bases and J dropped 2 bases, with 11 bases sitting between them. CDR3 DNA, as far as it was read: TGTGCCAGCAGTGATCAAAGGGGCCCCTACGAG. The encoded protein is CASSDQRGPYE. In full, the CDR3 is CASSDQRGPYEQYF.

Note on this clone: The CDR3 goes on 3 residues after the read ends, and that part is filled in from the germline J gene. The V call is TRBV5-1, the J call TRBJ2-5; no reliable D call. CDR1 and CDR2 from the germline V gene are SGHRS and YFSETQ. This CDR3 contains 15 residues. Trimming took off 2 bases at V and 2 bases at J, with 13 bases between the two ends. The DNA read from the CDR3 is TGCGCCAGCAGCTTTGGCGCGGTGTTTCAAGAGACC. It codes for CASSFGAVFQET. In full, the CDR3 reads CASSFGAVFQETQYF.

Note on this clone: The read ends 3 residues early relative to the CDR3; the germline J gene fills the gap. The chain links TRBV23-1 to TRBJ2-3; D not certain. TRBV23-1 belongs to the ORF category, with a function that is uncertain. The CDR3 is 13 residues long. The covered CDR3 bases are TGCGCCAGCAGTCAATATAGCAATCAGCCG. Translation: CASSQYSNQP. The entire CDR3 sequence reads CASSQYSNQPQYF.

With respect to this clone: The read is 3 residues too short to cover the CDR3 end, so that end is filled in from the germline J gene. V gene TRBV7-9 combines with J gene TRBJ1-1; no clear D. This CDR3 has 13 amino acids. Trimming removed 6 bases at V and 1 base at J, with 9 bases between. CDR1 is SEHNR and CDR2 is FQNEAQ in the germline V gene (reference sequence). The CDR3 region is CASRRAGNTEAFF. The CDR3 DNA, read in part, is TGTGCCAGCAGGCGGGCAGGGAACACTGAA. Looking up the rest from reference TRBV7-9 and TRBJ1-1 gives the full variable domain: DTGVSQNPRHKITKRGQNVTFRCDPISEHNRLYWYRQTLGQGPEFLTYFQNEAQLEKSRLLSDRFSAERPKGSFSTLEIQRTEQGDSAMYLCASRRAGNTEAFFGQGTRLTVV.

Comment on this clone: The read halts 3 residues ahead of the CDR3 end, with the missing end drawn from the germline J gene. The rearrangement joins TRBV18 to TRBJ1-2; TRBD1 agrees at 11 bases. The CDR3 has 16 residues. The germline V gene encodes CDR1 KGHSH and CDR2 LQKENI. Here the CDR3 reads CASSPGTGGGLYDYTF. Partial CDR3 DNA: TGTGCCAGCTCACCCGGGACAGGGGGAGGTCTTTACGAC.

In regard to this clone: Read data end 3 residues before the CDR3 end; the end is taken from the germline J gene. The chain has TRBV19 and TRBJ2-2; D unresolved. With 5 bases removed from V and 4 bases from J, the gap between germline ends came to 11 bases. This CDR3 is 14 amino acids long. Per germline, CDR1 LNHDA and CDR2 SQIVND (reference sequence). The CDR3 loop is CASSPTRPTGELFF. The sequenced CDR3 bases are TGTGCCAGTAGTCCGACTCGGCCCACCGGGGAG.

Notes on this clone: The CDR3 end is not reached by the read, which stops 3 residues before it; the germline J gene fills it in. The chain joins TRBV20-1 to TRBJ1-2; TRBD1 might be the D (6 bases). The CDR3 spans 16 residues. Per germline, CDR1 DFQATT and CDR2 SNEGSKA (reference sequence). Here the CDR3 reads CSAPLRTTGSTDTYTF. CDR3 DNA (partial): TGCAGTGCGCCCCTTAGGACAACAGGGAGCACAGATACC.